This T cell receptor (beta chain) was profiled in a study of T cell changes during pregnancy in multiple sclerosis. Trimming removed 1 base from V and 5 bases from J, with 20 bases in between. The CDR3 sequence is 17 residues long. CDR1 is LGHNA, CDR2 YSLEER, per germline. Method: immunoSEQ multiplex PCR; TCRdb's copy keeps in-frame clones and lacks some. The data show 75,000 to 100,000 clones, around 91% seen once. The specimen comprised peripheral blood, sampled after pregnancy. The clonotype was recovered from a female donor in good health, enrolled as a control in a pregnancy study. The chain joins TRBV4-3 to TRBJ1-1; D perhaps matches TRBD1 (6 bases). CDR3 sequence (DNA): TGCGCCAGCAGCCAAGGACCAGGGGATTTACGTTATACTGAAGCTTTCTTT. It specifies CASSQGPGDLRYTEAFF.